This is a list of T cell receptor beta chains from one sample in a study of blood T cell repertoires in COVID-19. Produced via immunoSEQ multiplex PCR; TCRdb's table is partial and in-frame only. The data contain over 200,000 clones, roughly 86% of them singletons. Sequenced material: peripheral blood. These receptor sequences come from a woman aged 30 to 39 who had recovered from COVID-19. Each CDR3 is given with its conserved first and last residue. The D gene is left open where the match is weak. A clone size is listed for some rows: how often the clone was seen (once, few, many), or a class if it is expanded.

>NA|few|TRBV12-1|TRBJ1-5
CASTHNRDQPQHF
TGTGCCAGCACCCATAACAGAGATCAGCCCCAGCATTTT
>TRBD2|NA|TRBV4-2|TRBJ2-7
CASSQGAGGPSYEQYF
TGTGCCAGCAGCCAAGGTGCGGGGGGGCCTTCCTACGAGCAGTACTTC
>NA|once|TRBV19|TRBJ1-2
CASRSTVHYGYTF
TGTGCCAGTAGATCGACAGTTCACTATGGCTACACCTTC
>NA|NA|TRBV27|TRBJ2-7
CASSPENSYEQYF
TGTGCCAGCAGTCCGGAGAACTCCTACGAGCAGTACTTC
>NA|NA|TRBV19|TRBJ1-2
CASQFGGVGYTF
TGTGCCAGTCAGTTCGGGGGAGTTGGCTACACCTTC
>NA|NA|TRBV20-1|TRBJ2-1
CSAQRWNEQFF
TGCAGTGCTCAACGGTGGAATGAGCAGTTCTTC
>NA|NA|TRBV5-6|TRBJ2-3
CASSLSQGTSGDTQYF
TGTGCCAGCAGCTTGTCCCAAGGGACAAGCGGAGATACGCAGTATTTT
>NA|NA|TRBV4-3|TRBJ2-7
CASSQDRVSSYEQYF
TGCGCCAGCAGCCAAGATCGGGTAAGCTCCTACGAGCAGTACTTC
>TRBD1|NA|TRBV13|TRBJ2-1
CASSKGGRGFDEQFF
TGTGCCAGCAGCAAAGGGGGCAGGGGGTTCGATGAGCAGTTCTTC
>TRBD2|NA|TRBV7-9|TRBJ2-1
CASSTTSGDYNEQFF
TGTGCCAGCAGCACGACTAGCGGGGATTACAATGAGCAGTTCTTC
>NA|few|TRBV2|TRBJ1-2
CASSSTLNGYTF
TGTGCCAGCAGCTCCACATTGAACGGCTACACCTTC
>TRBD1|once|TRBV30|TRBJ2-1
CAWSGWDSSYNEQFF
TGTGCCTGGAGTGGATGGGACAGCTCCTACAATGAGCAGTTCTTC
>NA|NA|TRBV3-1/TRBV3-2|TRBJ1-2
CASSQEGRVDGYTF
TGTGCCAGCAGCCAAGAGGGCAGGGTAGATGGCTACACCTTC
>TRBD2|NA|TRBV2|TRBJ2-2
CASSVDTRPSGSTGELFF
TGTGCCAGCAGTGTTGACACCCGGCCTAGCGGGTCCACCGGGGAGCTGTTTTTT
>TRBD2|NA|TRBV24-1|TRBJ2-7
CATSDHTSGVPGKDEQYF
TGTGCCACCAGTGATCATACTAGCGGGGTGCCCGGGAAAGACGAGCAGTACTTC
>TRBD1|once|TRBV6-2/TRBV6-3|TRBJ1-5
CASSYIRGLNQPQHF
TGTGCCAGCAGTTACATCAGGGGGCTCAATCAGCCCCAGCATTTT
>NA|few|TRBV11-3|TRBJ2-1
CASSLSPLNEQFF
TGTGCCAGCAGCTTGAGTCCTCTCAATGAGCAGTTCTTC
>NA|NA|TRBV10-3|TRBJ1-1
CAISELGQMNTEAFF
TGTGCCATCAGTGAGTTAGGACAAATGAACACTGAAGCTTTCTTT
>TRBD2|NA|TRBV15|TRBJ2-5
CATSRRLAGVGETQYF
TGTGCCACCAGCAGGAGACTAGCGGGTGTCGGAGAGACCCAGTACTTC
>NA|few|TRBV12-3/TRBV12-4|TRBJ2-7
CASSLEQNYEQYF
TGTGCCAGCAGTTTGGAACAGAACTACGAGCAGTACTTC
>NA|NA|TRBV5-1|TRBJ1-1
CASSLAGANPEAFF
TGCGCCAGCAGCTTGGCAGGGGCGAACCCTGAAGCTTTCTTT
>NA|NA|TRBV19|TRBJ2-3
CASSIERADTQYF
TGTGCCAGTAGTATAGAAAGAGCCGATACGCAGTATTTT
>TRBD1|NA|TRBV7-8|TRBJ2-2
CASSFSSGTGNTGELFF
TGTGCCAGCAGCTTCTCCTCCGGGACAGGGAACACCGGGGAGCTGTTTTTT
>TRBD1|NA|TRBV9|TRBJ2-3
CASSEGTGWGDTQYF
TGTGCCAGCAGCGAGGGGACAGGGTGGGGGGATACGCAGTATTTT
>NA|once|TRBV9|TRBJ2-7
CASSGSSSSYEQYF
TGTGCCAGCAGCGGAAGCTCGAGCTCCTACGAGCAGTACTTC
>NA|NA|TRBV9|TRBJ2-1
CASSSPKREIEQFF
TGTGCCAGCAGCTCCCCGAAGAGAGAGATCGAGCAGTTCTTC
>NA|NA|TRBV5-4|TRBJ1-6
CASSSREISYNSPLHF
TGTGCCAGCAGCTCCCGAGAGATCTCCTATAATTCACCCCTCCACTTT
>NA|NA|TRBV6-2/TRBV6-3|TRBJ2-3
CASSLLPPASTDTQYF
TGTGCCAGCAGCTTACTGCCACCTGCTAGCACAGATACGCAGTATTTT
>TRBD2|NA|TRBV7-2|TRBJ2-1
CASSLGTSGHNEQFF
TGTGCCAGCAGCTTAGGGACTAGCGGACACAATGAGCAGTTCTTC
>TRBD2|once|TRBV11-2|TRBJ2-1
CASSLKPGLASRGFF
TGTGCCAGCAGCTTGAAACCGGGACTAGCGTCCAGGGGGTTCTTC
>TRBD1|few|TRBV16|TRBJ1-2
CASSQSGTGAGYTF
TGTGCCAGCAGCCAATCGGGGACAGGGGCCGGCTACACCTTC
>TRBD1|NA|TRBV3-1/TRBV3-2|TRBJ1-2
CASSPDRDSPLCNYGYTF
TGTGCCAGCAGCCCCGACCGGGACAGCCCTTTGTGCAACTATGGCTACACCTTC
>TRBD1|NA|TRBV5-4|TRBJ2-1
CASSLQGLSYNEQFF
TGTGCCAGCAGCTTACAGGGGCTCTCCTACAATGAGCAGTTCTTC
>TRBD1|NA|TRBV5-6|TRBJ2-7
CASTGTEAGTGGSYEQYF
TGTGCCAGCACCGGAACCGAGGCCGGGACAGGGGGATCCTACGAGCAGTACTTC
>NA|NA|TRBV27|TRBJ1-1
CASSLSVATEAFF
TGTGCCAGCAGTTTAAGTGTGGCCACTGAAGCTTTCTTT
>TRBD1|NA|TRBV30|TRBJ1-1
CAWSVADRATEAFF
TGTGCCTGGAGTGTAGCGGACAGGGCTACTGAAGCTTTCTTT
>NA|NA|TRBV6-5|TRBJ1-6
CASRGSSYNSPLHF
TGTGCCAGCCGGGGAAGCTCCTATAATTCACCCCTCCACTTT
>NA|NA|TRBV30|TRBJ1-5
CAWSEGGGQPQHF
TGTGCCTGGAGTGAGGGTGGGGGCCAGCCCCAGCATTTT
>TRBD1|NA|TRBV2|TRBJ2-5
CASSEGQGETQYF
TGTGCCAGCAGTGAAGGACAGGGAGAGACCCAGTACTTC
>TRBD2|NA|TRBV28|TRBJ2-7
CASSSSMGLEGYLEQYF
TGTGCCAGCAGTTCCTCGATGGGACTAGAGGGTTATCTAGAGCAGTACTTC
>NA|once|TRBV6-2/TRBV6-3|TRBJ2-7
CASSKQAYEQYF
TGTGCCAGCAGCAAACAGGCCTACGAGCAGTACTTC
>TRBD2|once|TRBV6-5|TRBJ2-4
CASSTTGTSGDIQYF
TGTGCCAGCAGTACCACCGGGACTAGCGGTGACATTCAGTACTTC
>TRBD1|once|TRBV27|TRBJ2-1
CASSRETGADEQFF
TGTGCCAGCAGCAGGGAAACAGGGGCCGATGAGCAGTTCTTC
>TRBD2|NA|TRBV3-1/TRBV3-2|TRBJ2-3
CASSLGRAGTSGSDTQYF
TGTGCCAGCAGCCTAGGCCGAGCCGGGACTAGCGGATCAGATACGCAGTATTTT
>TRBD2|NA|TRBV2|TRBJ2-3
CASNQLAGGPGDTQYF
TGTGCCAGCAACCAACTAGCGGGGGGTCCCGGGGATACGCAGTATTTT
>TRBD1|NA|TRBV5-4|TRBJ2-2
CASSLRQGPTGELFF
TGTGCCAGCAGCTTGAGACAGGGCCCCACCGGGGAGCTGTTTTTT
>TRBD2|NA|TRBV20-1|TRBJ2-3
CSASSGLGASTQYF
TGCAGTGCTAGTTCGGGACTAGGGGCCAGCACGCAGTATTTT
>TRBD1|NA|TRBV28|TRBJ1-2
CASSFIQGVYGYTF
TGTGCCAGCAGTTTTATCCAGGGGGTCTATGGCTACACCTTC
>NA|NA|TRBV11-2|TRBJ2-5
CASSLVGSGSPHRETQYF
TGTGCCAGCAGCTTAGTCGGGTCGGGATCCCCTCATCGGGAGACCCAGTACTTC
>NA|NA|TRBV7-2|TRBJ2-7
CASSKTASSYEQYF
TGTGCCAGCAGCAAGACAGCTAGCTCCTACGAGCAGTACTTC
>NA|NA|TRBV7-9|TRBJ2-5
CASSLVSAWGPETQYF
TGTGCCAGCAGCTTAGTTAGTGCGTGGGGGCCCGAGACCCAGTACTTC
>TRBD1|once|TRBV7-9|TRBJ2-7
CANSLRDSGEQYF
TGTGCCAACAGCTTAAGGGACAGCGGCGAGCAGTACTTC
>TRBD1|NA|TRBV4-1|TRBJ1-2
CASSHEQGAGYGYTF
TGCGCCAGCAGCCATGAACAGGGGGCCGGCTATGGCTACACCTTC
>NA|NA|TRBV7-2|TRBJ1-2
CASSPPFAQGYGYTF
TGTGCCAGCAGCCCCCCCTTCGCCCAGGGCTATGGCTACACCTTC
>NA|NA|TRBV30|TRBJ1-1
CAWRGAGVNTEAFF
TGTGCCTGGAGAGGGGCAGGAGTGAACACTGAAGCTTTCTTT